These 25 T cell receptor beta chains were sequenced from one sample in a study of T-cell reconstitution after alpha-beta-depleted transplantation in children. Library preparation (for TCRbeta) was performed with unique molecular identifiers. TCRdb redid the calling of the PCR reads with MiXCR, one entry per CDR3 protein. The sample consists of 200,000 to 250,000 distinct CDR3 sequences, about 11% of them appearing once. The material was PBMCs, obtained before TCRalphabeta/CD19-depleted stem cell transplant. The receptors originated from a child less than two years old with acute myeloid leukemia, due to receive a stem cell transplant.

The chain recombines TRBV4-1 with TRBJ2-6; 9 bases agree with TRBD1. CDR1 and CDR2 (germline): MGHRA, YSYEKL. The CDR3 covers 18 residues. The J segment lost 0 bases and the V segment lost 4 bases, leaving 7 bases of the junction unmatched. Written as DNA, the CDR3 is TGCGCCAGCAGCCCATCCGGGACAGGGAGCTCTGGGGCCAACGTCCTGACTTTC. Translated, it gives CASSPSGTGSSGANVLTF.

The J gene is TRBJ1-1, the V gene TRBV29-1, with unresolved D. CDR3 length equals 15 residues. Trimming took off 5 bases at V and 0 bases at J, with 16 bases between the two ends. Germline V lookup: CDR1 SQVTM, CDR2 ANQGSEA. The CDR3, as DNA: TGCAGCGTTAGCCGTGGCGCCCCCATGAACACTGAAGCTTTCTTT. It codes for CSVSRGAPMNTEAFF. The variable domain in full, completed from reference TRBV29-1 and TRBJ1-1, reads SAVISQKPSRDICQRGTSLTIQCQVDSQVTMMFWYRQQPGQSLTLIATANQGSEATYESGFVIDKFPISRPNLTFSTLTVSNMSPEDSSIYLCSVSRGAPMNTEAFFGQGTRLTVV.

At least ten counts were recorded for this clonotype. This sequence joins TRBV3-1 and TRBJ2-2; 12 positions agree with TRBD2. The germline V gene has CDR1 LGHDT and CDR2 YNNKEL (reference sequence). The J segment lost 5 bases and the V segment lost 2 bases, leaving 0 bases of the junction unmatched. The CDR3 loop spans 15 amino acids. Here the CDR3 DNA reads TGTGCCAGCAGCCAACTAGCGGGGGGGACCGGGGAGCTGTTTTTT. Residues: CASSQLAGGTGELFF.

This clonotype was picked up many times. This sequence joins TRBV12-3 or TRBV12-4 and TRBJ2-7, with no clear D. V was shortened by 3 bases and J by 2 bases, with 8 bases between the two germline ends. CDR3 size: 13 residues. DNA for the CDR3: TGTGCCAGCAGTTTCCGGGCACCCTACGAGCAGTACTTC. Protein product: CASSFRAPYEQYF.

Many counts were recorded for this clonotype. The junction departs from germline at one end; a sequencing error may be responsible. The CDR3 nucleotides are TGCAGTCCTAGCGGTCAAGAGACCCAGTACTTC. Its translation: CSPSGQETQYF. The chain uses TRBV20-1 and TRBJ2-5; the match to TRBD2 covers 7 bases. Germline V gene data show CDR1 as DFQATT and CDR2 as SNEGSKA (reference sequence). The CDR3 runs 11 residues.

A remark on this clonotype: Just one base apart from a much larger clone, this may be a read error. This chain links TRBV20-1 with TRBJ1-1, with D unclear. CDR3 size: 14 residues. Trimming pared 3 bases from V and 2 bases from J, leaving 13 bases between. Germline-derived CDR1 and CDR2 are DFQATT and SNEGSKA (reference sequence). CDR3 protein: CSARGSGSNTEAFF. DNA for the CDR3: TGCAGTGCTAGGGGGTCGGGCTCCAACACTGAAGCTTTCTTT.

V gene TRBV23-1 combines with J gene TRBJ2-2; D is possibly TRBD2 (6 bases). TRBV23-1 is reported as an ORF; its role is uncertain. V shed 6 bases and J shed 4 bases, with 15 bases lying between them. The CDR3 runs 15 residues. This CDR3 reads CASSLTRRGTGELFF. CDR3 bases: TGCGCCAGCAGCTTGACTCGGAGGGGCACCGGGGAGCTGTTTTTT.

Many counts were recorded for this clonotype. The chain uses TRBV5-6 and TRBJ2-7, with D possibly being TRBD1 or TRBD2 (6 bases each). Germline V gives CDR1 SGHDT, CDR2 YYEEEE. This CDR3 is built from 14 residues. V gave up 4 bases and J gave up 2 bases, with 13 bases separating them. The CDR3 nucleotides are TGTGCCAGCAGCGCGGGGACAAACCCCTACGAGCAGTACTTC. Amino acids: CASSAGTNPYEQYF.

This clonotype occurred many times. The rearrangement joins TRBV24-1 to TRBJ2-3; TRBD2 is a possible D gene (5 bases). Germline V lookup: CDR1 KGHDR, CDR2 SFDVKD. This CDR3 spans 13 amino acids. V lost 7 bases and J 6 bases, leaving 13 bases between the germline ends. CDR3 sequence reads: CATRARAWDTQYF. The DNA for the CDR3 is TGTGCCACCAGGGCGAGGGCGTGGGATACGCAGTATTTT.

This clonotype was counted ten times or more. The chain employs TRBV5-1 and TRBJ2-2; D possibly uses TRBD1 or TRBD2 (5 bases each). The CDR3 totals 16 residues. Trimming removed 3 bases from V and 1 base from J, with 13 bases in between. From germline, CDR1 is SGHRS and CDR2 YFSETQ. The CDR3 coding sequence is TGCGCCAGCAGCTCGGATGAGGGGCTGAACACCGGGGAGCTGTTTTTT. This sequence encodes CASSSDEGLNTGELFF. Supplemented by reference TRBV5-1 and TRBJ2-2, the full variable domain reads KAGVTQTPRYLIKTRGQQVTLSCSPISGHRSVSWYQQTPGQGLQFLFEYFSETQRNKGNFPGRFSGRQFSNSRSEMNVSTLELGDSALYLCASSSDEGLNTGELFFGEGSRLTVL.

This clonotype was seen many times. This chain uses TRBV30 with TRBJ1-1; TRBD1 aligns across 9 bases. The germline CDR1 and CDR2 sequences are GTSNPN and SVGIG (reference sequence). This CDR3 comprises 14 residues. Germline trimming cut 2 bases from V and 6 bases from J; bases unmatched to any gene: 7. This CDR3 reads CAWSFRDRVPEAFF. As DNA, the CDR3 is TGTGCCTGGAGTTTCCGGGACAGGGTCCCTGAAGCTTTCTTT.

This clonotype was detected many times. The V call is TRBV28, the J call TRBJ2-7; D possibly uses TRBD1 or TRBD2 (5 bases each). This CDR3 region has 15 residues. CDR1 and CDR2 from the germline V gene are MDHEN and SYDVKM. V was shortened by 6 bases and J by 4 bases, with 19 bases between the two germline ends. The DNA for the CDR3 is TGTGCCAGCAGACTAGGGGCTAGCCTTTCTTACGAGCAGTACTTC. This codes for CASRLGASLSYEQYF.

This clonotype was found a few times. The genes are TRBV18 and TRBJ2-4, with a possible D match to TRBD1 (6 bases). Per germline, CDR1 KGHSH and CDR2 LQKENI. The CDR3 extends over 18 amino acids. V lost 0 bases to trimming and J lost 0 bases, with 15 bases between them. In DNA form, the CDR3 reads TGTGCCAGCTCACCACCGGGTTGGGGGCTGCGAGCCAAAAACATTCAGTACTTC. Protein sequence: CASSPPGWGLRAKNIQYF. Together with reference TRBV18 and TRBJ2-4, the CDR3 gives the full variable domain: NAGVMQNPRHLVRRRGQEARLRCSPMKGHSHVYWYRQLPEEGLKFMVYLQKENIIDESGMPKERFSAEFPKEGPSILRIQQVVRGDSAAYFCASSPPGWGLRAKNIQYFGAGTRLSVL.

This clonotype was seen a handful of times. The V and J genes are TRBV5-6 and TRBJ2-7; D remains ambiguous. Trimming shortened V by 1 base and J by 7 bases, and 15 bases separated the two germline ends. The CDR3 runs 14 residues. The germline V gene has CDR1 SGHDT and CDR2 YYEEEE. The CDR3 bases are TGTGCCAGCAGCTTGCCTTCGCAACCCTTGGAGCAGTACTTC. Its translation is CASSLPSQPLEQYF.

This clonotype was recorded many times. The gene calls are TRBV5-1 and TRBJ2-3; 7 positions agree with TRBD1. The germline gives CDR1 SGHRS, CDR2 YFSETQ. The V and J ends lost 2 bases and 2 bases, in that order; junction bases with no gene match: 8. The CDR3 spans 16 residues. CDR3 region: CASSFLRDSITDTQYF. The DNA for the CDR3 is TGCGCCAGCAGCTTCCTCCGGGACAGTATCACAGATACGCAGTATTTT.

This clonotype has only a few counts. The chain couples TRBV5-1 to TRBJ1-2; TRBD1 might be the D (5 bases). V gave up 6 bases and J gave up 2 bases, with 20 bases separating them. This CDR3 is built from 16 residues. The germline V gene has CDR1 SGHRS and CDR2 YFSETQ. The CDR3 bases are TGCGCCAGCAAGGAGCAGGGAACTTCGATGAACTATGGCTACACCTTC. This encodes CASKEQGTSMNYGYTF. Together with reference TRBV5-1 and TRBJ1-2, the CDR3 gives the full variable domain: KAGVTQTPRYLIKTRGQQVTLSCSPISGHRSVSWYQQTPGQGLQFLFEYFSETQRNKGNFPGRFSGRQFSNSRSEMNVSTLELGDSALYLCASKEQGTSMNYGYTFGSGTRLTVV.

This clonotype was counted ten times or more. This chain joins TRBV24-1 and TRBJ2-5; D gene uncertain. Trimming pared 7 bases from V and 8 bases from J, leaving 16 bases between. The CDR3 runs to 13 residues. The germline gives CDR1 KGHDR, CDR2 SFDVKD. The CDR3 is CATSAASAVTQYF. In nucleotides, the CDR3 is TGTGCCACCAGCGCGGCCTCAGCAGTAACCCAGTACTTC.

This clonotype was seen ten or more times. The genes are TRBV7-2 and TRBJ2-1; 8 bases map to TRBD2. Germline V CDR1 and CDR2: SGHTA, FQGNSA. The ends lost 5 bases at V and 4 bases at J; junction bases unmatched: 7. CDR3 length: 15 residues. The CDR3 nucleotides read TGTGCCAGCAGCGAAGAGCGGGGGAGATACAATGAGCAGTTCTTC. Protein sequence: CASSEERGRYNEQFF.

This clonotype was seen many times. V is TRBV6-5 and J is TRBJ2-3; a possible D gene is TRBD1 (6 bases). This CDR3 contains 13 residues. Trimming removed 4 bases from V and 2 bases from J, with 7 bases in between. CDR1 is MNHEY and CDR2 is SVGAGI in the germline V gene. The CDR3 spells CASSWDTTDTQYF. The CDR3 bases are TGTGCCAGCAGTTGGGACACCACAGATACGCAGTATTTT.

This clonotype was found many times. The chain combines TRBV20-1 with TRBJ1-5; no clear D gene. V gave up 3 bases and J gave up 4 bases, with 10 bases separating them. The CDR3 is 13 residues long. Germline lookup yields CDR1 DFQATT and CDR2 SNEGSKA (reference sequence). The CDR3 DNA sequence: TGCAGTGCTAGTCACAACCAGAATCAGCCCCAGCATTTT. It yields the protein CSASHNQNQPQHF.

In this sample, this clonotype turned up a few times. The rearrangement links TRBV5-6 to TRBJ1-2, with no clear D. Germline CDR1 reads SGHDT; CDR2 reads YYEEEE. CDR3 length equals 9 residues. Trimming removed 1 base from V and 10 bases from J, with 2 bases in between. DNA for the CDR3: TGTGCCAGCAGCTTGACCTACACCTTC. This codes for CASSLTYTF.

This clonotype was detected many times. This chain uses TRBV7-2 with TRBJ2-4; perhaps D is TRBD1 or TRBD2 (7 bases each). Germline CDR1 is SGHTA and CDR2 is FQGNSA. The CDR3 totals 16 residues. Trimming left V 2 bases short and J 6 bases short, with 17 bases between. This CDR3 is CASSLFQGGQGNIQYF. DNA of the CDR3: TGTGCCAGCAGCTTATTCCAGGGGGGGCAGGGAAACATTCAGTACTTC.

The chain uses TRBV5-1 and TRBJ2-7, with D possibly called TRBD1 or TRBD2 (5 bases each). The CDR3 length is 14 residues. V lost 7 bases to trimming and J lost 4 bases, with 18 bases between them. Germline V gene data show CDR1 as SGHRS and CDR2 as YFSETQ. The CDR3 spells CASGPGQGVYEQYF. The DNA of the CDR3 is TGCGCCAGCGGACCGGGGCAGGGAGTATACGAGCAGTACTTC. Variable domain in full (rest from reference TRBV5-1 and TRBJ2-7): KAGVTQTPRYLIKTRGQQVTLSCSPISGHRSVSWYQQTPGQGLQFLFEYFSETQRNKGNFPGRFSGRQFSNSRSEMNVSTLELGDSALYLCASGPGQGVYEQYFGPGTRLTVT.

This clonotype has at least ten counts. J is TRBJ2-3 and V is TRBV20-1, with D unresolved. The V gene's germline CDR1 is DFQATT and CDR2 SNEGSKA (reference sequence). CDR3 size: 10 residues. V shed 3 bases and J shed 5 bases, with 3 bases lying between them. The DNA for the CDR3 is TGCAGTGCTAGTAGAGATACGCAGTATTTT. This codes for CSASRDTQYF.

This clonotype was counted at least ten times. V usage is TRBV4-2 and J usage is TRBJ1-5; D unresolved. This CDR3 has 14 residues. With 1 base removed from V and 2 bases from J, the gap between germline ends came to 6 bases. From germline, CDR1 is LGHNA and CDR2 YNFKEQ. The CDR3: CASSQAMGNQPQHF. The CDR3 nucleotides are TGTGCCAGCAGCCAAGCCATGGGCAATCAGCCCCAGCATTTT.